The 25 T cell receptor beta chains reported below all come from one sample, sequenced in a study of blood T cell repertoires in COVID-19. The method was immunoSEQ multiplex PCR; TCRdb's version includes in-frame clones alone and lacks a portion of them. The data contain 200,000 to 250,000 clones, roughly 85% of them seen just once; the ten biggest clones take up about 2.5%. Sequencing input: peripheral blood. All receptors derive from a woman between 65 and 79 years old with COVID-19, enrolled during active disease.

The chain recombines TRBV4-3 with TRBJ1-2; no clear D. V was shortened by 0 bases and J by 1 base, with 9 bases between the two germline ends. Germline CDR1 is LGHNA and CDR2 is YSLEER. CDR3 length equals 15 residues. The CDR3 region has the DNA TGCGCCAGCAGCCAAGATACGGGATTTAACTATGGCTACACCTTC. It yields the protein CASSQDTGFNYGYTF.

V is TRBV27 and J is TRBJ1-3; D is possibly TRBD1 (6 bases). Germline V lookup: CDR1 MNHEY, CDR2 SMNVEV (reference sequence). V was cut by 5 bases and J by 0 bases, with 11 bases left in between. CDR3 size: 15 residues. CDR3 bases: TGTGCCAGCAGTCCAGGGGTGAGCTCTGGAAACACCATATATTTT. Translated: CASSPGVSSGNTIYF.

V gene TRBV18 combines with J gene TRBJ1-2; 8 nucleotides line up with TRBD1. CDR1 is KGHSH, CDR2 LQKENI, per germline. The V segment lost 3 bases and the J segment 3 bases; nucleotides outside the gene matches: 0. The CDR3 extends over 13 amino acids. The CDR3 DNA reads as TGTGCCAGCTCACCGACAGGGGACTATGGCTACACCTTC. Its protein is CASSPTGDYGYTF.

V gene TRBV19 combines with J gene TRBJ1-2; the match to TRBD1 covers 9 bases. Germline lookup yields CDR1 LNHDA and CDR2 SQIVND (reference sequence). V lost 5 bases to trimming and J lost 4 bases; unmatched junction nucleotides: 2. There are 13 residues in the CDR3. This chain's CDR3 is CASSGTGTYGYTF. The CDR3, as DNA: TGTGCCAGTAGTGGGACAGGGACCTATGGCTACACCTTC.

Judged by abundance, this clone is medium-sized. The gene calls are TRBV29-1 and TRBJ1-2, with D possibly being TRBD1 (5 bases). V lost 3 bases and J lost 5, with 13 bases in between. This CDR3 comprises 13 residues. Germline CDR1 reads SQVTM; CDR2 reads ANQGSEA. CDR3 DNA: TGCAGCGTTGATCCAGGGTCAGGTTATGGCTACACCTTC. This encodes CSVDPGSGYGYTF.

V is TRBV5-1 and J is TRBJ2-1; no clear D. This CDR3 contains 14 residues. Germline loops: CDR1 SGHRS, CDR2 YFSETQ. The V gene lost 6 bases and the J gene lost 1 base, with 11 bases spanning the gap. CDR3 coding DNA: TGCGCCAGCACCCTTTCGGAGTCCTACAATGAGCAGTTCTTC. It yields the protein CASTLSESYNEQFF.

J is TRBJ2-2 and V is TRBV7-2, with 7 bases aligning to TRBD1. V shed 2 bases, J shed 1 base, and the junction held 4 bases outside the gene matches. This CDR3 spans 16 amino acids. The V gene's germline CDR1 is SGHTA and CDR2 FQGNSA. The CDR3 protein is CASSLFQGVNTGELFF. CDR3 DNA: TGTGCCAGCAGCTTATTCCAGGGGGTGAACACCGGGGAGCTGTTTTTT.

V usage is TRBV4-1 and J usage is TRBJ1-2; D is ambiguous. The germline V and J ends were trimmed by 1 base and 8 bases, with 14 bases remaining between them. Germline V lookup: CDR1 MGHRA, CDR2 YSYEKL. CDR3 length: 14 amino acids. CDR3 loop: CASSQGRGPGGYTF. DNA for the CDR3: TGCGCCAGCAGCCAAGGTCGAGGCCCTGGGGGCTACACCTTC.

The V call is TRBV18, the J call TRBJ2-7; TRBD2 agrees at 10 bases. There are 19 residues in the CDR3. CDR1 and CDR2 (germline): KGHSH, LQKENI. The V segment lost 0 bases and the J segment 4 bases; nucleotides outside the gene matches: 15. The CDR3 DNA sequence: TGTGCCAGCTCACCACCCTCGACGAACCAGGGACTAGCGAGTTACGAGCAGTACTTC. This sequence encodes CASSPPSTNQGLASYEQYF.

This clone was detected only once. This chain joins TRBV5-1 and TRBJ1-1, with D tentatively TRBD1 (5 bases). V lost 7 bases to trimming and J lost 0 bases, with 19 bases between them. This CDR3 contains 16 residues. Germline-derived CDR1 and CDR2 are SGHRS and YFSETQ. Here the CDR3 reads CASAQAGWGMNTEAFF. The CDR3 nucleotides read TGCGCCAGCGCCCAGGCGGGGTGGGGGATGAACACTGAAGCTTTCTTT.

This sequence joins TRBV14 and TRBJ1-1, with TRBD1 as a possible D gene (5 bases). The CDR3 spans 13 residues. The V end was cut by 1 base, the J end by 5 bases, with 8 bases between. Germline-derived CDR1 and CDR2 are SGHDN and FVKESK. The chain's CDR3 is CASSQAQGTEAFF. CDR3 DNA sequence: TGTGCCAGCAGCCAAGCCCAGGGAACTGAAGCTTTCTTT.

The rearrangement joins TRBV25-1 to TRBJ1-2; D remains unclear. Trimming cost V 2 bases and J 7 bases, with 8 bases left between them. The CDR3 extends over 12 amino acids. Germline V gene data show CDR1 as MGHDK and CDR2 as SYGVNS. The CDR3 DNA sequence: TGTGCCAGCAGTGAAGTCCTTCGTGGCTACACCTTC. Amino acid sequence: CASSEVLRGYTF.

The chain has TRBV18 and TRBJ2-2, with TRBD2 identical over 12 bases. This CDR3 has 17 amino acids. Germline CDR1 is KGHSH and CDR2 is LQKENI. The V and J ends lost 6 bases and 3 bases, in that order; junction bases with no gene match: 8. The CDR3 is CASSFGLAGTDTGELFF. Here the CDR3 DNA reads TGTGCCAGCTCCTTTGGACTAGCGGGGACTGACACCGGGGAGCTGTTTTTT.

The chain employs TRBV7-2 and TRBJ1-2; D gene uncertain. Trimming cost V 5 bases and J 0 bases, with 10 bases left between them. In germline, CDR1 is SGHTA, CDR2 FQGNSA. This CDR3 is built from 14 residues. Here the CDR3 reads CASSLSVANYGYTF. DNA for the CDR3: TGTGCCAGCAGCCTTAGTGTTGCTAACTATGGCTACACCTTC. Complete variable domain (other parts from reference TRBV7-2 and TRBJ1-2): GAGVSQSPSNKVTEKGKDVELRCDPISGHTALYWYRQSLGQGLEFLIYFQGNSAPDKSGLPSDRFSAERTGGSVSTLTIQRTQQEDSAVYLCASSLSVANYGYTFGSGTRLTVV.

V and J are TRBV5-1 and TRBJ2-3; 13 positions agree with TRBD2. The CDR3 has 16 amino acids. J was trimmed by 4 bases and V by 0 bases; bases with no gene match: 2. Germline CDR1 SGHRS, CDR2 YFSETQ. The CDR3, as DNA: TGCGCCAGCAGCTTGGGACTAGCGGGGGGCCCAGATACGCAGTATTTT. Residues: CASSLGLAGGPDTQYF.

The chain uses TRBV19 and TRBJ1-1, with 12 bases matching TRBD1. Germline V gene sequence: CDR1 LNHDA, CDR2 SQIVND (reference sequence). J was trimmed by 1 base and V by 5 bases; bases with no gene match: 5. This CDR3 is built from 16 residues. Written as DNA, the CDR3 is TGTGCCAGTAGTCTGGGGACAGGGGGCACGAACACTGAAGCTTTCTTT. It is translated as CASSLGTGGTNTEAFF. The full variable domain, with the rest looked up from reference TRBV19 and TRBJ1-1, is DGGITQSPKYLFRKEGQNVTLSCEQNLNHDAMYWYRQDPGQGLRLIYYSQIVNDFQKGDIAEGYSVSREKKESFPLTVTSAQKNPTAFYLCASSLGTGGTNTEAFFGQGTRLTVV.

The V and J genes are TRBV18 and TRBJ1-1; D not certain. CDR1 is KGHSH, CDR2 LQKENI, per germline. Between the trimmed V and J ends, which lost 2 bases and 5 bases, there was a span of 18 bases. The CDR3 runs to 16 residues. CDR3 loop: CASSPSLYGRETEAFF. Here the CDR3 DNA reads TGTGCCAGCTCACCAAGTCTTTATGGGCGGGAAACTGAAGCTTTCTTT. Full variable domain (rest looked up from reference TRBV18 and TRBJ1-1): NAGVMQNPRHLVRRRGQEARLRCSPMKGHSHVYWYRQLPEEGLKFMVYLQKENIIDESGMPKERFSAEFPKEGPSILRIQQVVRGDSAAYFCASSPSLYGRETEAFFGQGTRLTVV.

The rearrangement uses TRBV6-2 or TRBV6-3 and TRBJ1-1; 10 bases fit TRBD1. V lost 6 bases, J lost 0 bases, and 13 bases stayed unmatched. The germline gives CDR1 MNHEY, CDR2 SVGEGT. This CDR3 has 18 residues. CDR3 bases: TGTGCCAGCAGCCACCGGGACAGGGGACCGCGACTGAACACTGAAGCTTTCTTT. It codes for CASSHRDRGPRLNTEAFF.

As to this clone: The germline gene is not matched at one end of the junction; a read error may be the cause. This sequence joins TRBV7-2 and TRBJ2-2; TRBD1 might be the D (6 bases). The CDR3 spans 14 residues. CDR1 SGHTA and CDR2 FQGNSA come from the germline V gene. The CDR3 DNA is TGTGCCAGCAGCTTAACAGGGAACCCCGGGGAGCTGTTTTTT. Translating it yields CASSLTGNPGELFF.

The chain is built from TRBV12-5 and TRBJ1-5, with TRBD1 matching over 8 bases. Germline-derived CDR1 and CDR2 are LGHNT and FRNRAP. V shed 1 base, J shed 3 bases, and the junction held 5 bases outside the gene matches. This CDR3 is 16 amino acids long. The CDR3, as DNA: TGTGCTAGTGGTTTGGCCGGGGACAGGACCAATCAGCCCCAGCATTTT. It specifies CASGLAGDRTNQPQHF.

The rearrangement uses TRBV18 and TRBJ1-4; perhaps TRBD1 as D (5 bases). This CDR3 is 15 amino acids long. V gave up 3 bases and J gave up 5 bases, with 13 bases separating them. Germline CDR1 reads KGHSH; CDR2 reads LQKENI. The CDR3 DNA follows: TGTGCCAGCTCACCTCGGGGGAGAGGGAATGAAAAACTGTTTTTT. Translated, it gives CASSPRGRGNEKLFF.

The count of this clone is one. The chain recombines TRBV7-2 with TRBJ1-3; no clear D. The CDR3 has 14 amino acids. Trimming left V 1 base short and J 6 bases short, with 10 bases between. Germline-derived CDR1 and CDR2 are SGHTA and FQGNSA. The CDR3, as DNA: TGTGCCAGCAGCTTAGGGGCCCACGAAAACACCATATATTTT. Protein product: CASSLGAHENTIYF.

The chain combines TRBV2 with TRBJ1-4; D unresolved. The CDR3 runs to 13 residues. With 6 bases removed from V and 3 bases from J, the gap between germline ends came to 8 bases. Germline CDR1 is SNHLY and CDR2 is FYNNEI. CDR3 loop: CASSLSANEKLFF. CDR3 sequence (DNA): TGTGCCAGCAGCCTGTCGGCTAATGAAAAACTGTTTTTT.

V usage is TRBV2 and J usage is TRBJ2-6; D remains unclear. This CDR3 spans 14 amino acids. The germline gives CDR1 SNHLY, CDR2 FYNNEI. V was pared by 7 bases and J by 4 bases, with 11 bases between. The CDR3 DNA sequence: TGTGCCAGCACTGATAGCTTAGGGGCCAACGTCCTGACTTTC. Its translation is CASTDSLGANVLTF.

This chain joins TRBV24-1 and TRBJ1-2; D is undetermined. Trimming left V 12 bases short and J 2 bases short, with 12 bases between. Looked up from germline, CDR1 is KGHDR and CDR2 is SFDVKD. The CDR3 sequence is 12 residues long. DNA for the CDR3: TGTGCCGCATCGCGGGGAAACTATGGCTACACCTTC. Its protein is CAASRGNYGYTF.